This paragraph reports one TCR beta chain. J lost 1 base, V lost 5 bases, and 8 bases had no gene match. Germline loops: CDR1 SGHTA, CDR2 FQGNSA. This CDR3 region has 16 residues. Ages ranged from roughly 18 to 100 years, with residence in 24 US areas. Cohort assignment relied on participant-reported clinical history. Cohort 3 donors counted as recovered after two negative PCRs, clearance, or resolved symptoms. The data derive from a study of blood T cell repertoires in COVID-19. In the authors' methods: Nucleated cell counts were estimated from reference gene primer amplification. Produced via immunoSEQ multiplex PCR; TCRdb's table is partial and in-frame only. V and J calls plus clone size are reproduced from that table; the DNA served to infer D and trimming. The sample lists 150,000 to 200,000 clones; around 80% were seen once.

This TCR came from a man aged 45-65 years who had recovered from COVID-19. The rearrangement links TRBV7-2 to TRBJ2-3; TRBD2 matches at 8 bases. Sequencing was carried out using PBMCs or T cells enriched from blood (not recorded which). For the CDR3, the DNA is TGTGCCAGCAGCCAGCGGCCAGCGGGGGGCACAGATACGCAGTATTTT. Its protein is CASSQRPAGGTDTQYF. Complete variable domain (other parts from reference TRBV7-2 and TRBJ2-3): GAGVSQSPSNKVTEKGKDVELRCDPISGHTALYWYRQSLGQGLEFLIYFQGNSAPDKSGLPSDRFSAERTGGSVSTLTIQRTQQEDSAVYLCASSQRPAGGTDTQYFGPGTRLTVL.